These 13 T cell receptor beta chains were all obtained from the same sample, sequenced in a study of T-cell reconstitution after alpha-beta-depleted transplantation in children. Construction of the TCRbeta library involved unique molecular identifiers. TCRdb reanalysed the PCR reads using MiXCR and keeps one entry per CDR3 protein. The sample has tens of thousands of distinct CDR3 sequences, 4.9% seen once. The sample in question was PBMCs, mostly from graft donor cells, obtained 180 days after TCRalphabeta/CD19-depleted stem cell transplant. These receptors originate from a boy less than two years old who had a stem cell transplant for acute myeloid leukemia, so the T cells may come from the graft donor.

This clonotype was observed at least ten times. CDR3 nucleotides: TGTGCCAGCAGTTGGGGGGTTGGGGCCAACGTCCTGACTTTC. This translates into CASSWGVGANVLTF. V and J are TRBV6-5 and TRBJ2-6; D is possibly TRBD2 (6 bases). Looked up from germline, CDR1 is MNHEY and CDR2 is SVGAGI. V was pared by 4 bases and J by 3 bases, with 7 bases between. The CDR3 is 14 amino acids.

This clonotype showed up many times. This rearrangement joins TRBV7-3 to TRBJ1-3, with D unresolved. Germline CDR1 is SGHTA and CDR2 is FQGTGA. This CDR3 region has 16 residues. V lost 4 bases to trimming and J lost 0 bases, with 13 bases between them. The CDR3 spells CASSSPLGCSGNTIYF. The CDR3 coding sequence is TGTGCCAGCAGCTCCCCCTTGGGCTGCTCTGGAAACACCATATATTTT.

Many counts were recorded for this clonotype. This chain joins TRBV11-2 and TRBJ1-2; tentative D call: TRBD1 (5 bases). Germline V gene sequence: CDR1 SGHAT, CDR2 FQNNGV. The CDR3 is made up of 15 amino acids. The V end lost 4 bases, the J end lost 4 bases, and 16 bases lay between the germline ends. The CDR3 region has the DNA TGTGCCAGCAGCTCCCGACAGAATTTTATCTATGGCTACACCTTC. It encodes CASSSRQNFIYGYTF.

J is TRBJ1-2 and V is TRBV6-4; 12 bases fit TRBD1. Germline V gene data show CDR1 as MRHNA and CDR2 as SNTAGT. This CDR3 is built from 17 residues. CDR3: CTFSPGTGGDWEESYTF. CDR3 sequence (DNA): TGTACCTTCAGTCCGGGGACAGGGGGCGATTGGGAGGAAAGCTACACCTTC.

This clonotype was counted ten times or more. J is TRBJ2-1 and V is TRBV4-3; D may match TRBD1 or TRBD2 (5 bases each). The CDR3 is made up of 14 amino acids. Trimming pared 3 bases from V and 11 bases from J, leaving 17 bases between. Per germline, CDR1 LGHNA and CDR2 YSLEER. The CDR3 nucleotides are TGCGCCAGCAGCCAGCTGGACCGGGGCCCTAAGCAGTTCTTC. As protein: CASSQLDRGPKQFF.

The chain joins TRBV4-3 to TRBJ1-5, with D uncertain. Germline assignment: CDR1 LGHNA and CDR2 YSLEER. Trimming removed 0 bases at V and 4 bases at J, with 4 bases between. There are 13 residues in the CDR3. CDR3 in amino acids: CASSQERNQPQHF. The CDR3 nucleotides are TGCGCCAGCAGCCAAGAGAGAAATCAGCCCCAGCATTTT.

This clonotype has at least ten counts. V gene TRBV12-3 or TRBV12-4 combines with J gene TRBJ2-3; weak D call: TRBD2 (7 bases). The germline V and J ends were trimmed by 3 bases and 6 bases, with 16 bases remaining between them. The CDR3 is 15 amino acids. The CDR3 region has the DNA TGTGCCAGCAGTTTGTTCGGGGGGCGGGGGGATACGCAGTATTTT. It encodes CASSLFGGRGDTQYF.

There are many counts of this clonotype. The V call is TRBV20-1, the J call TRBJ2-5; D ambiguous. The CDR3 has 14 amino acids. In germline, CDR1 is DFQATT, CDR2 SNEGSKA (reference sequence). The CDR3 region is CIPGRRLPEETQYF. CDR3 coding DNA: TGCATCCCCGGGCGGCGGCTGCCTGAAGAGACCCAGTACTTC.

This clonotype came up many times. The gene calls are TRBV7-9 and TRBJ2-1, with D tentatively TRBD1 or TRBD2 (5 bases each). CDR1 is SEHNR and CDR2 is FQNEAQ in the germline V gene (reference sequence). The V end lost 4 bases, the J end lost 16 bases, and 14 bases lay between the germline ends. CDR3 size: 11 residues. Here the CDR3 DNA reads TGTGCCAGCAGCTCGGGACCGTTGGGTTTCTTC. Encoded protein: CASSSGPLGFF.

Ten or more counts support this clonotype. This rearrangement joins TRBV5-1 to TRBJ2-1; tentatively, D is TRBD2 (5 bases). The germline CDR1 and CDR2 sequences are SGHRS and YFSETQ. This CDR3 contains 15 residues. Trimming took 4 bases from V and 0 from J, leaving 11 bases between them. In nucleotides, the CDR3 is TGCGCCAGCAGCACAGCGGTTAGCTCCTACAATGAGCAGTTCTTC. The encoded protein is CASSTAVSSYNEQFF.

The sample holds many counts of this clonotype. CDR3: CASIRLRRSRDTEAFF. CDR3 nucleotides: TGTGCCAGCATCAGACTTAGGAGATCTCGGGACACTGAAGCTTTCTTT. This rearrangement joins TRBV7-8 to TRBJ1-1; no definite D call. Germline V gene sequence: CDR1 SGHVS, CDR2 FQNEAQ. V gave up 7 bases and J gave up 3 bases, with 21 bases separating them. The CDR3 covers 16 residues.

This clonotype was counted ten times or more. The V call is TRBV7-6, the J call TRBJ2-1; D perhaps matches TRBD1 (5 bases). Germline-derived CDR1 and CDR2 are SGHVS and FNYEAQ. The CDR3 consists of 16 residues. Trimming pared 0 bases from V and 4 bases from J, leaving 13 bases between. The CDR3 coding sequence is TGTGCCAGCAGCTTAGCGTACAGGTCCTCGTACAATGAGCAGTTCTTC. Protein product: CASSLAYRSSYNEQFF.

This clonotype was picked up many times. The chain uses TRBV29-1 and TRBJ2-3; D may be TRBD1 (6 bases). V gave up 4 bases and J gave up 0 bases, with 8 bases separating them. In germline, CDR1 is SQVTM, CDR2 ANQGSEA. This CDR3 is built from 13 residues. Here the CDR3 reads CSVAGESTDTQYF. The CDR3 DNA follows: TGCAGCGTTGCAGGGGAAAGCACAGATACGCAGTATTTT.